This TCR beta chain was recovered during a study of T cell repertoires in cytomegalovirus infection. Study overall: From public TCR beta signatures came an indication of both CMV infection and matching HLA type. Findings of the study overall: HLA-C-restricted, CMV-specific TCR beta clonotypes were dominant ex vivo.

Only one count was recorded for this clonotype. No antigen is known for it. One entry per CDR3 protein, called by TCRdb with MiXCR from the reads. The sample has approximately 300,000 distinct CDR3 sequences, just under 25% seen once; the top ten hold about 14%. The germline V and J ends were trimmed by 0 bases and 5 bases, with 11 bases remaining between them. The CDR3 is 14 residues long. Germline V gives CDR1 MGHRA, CDR2 YSYEKL. This chain uses TRBV4-1 with TRBJ2-7, with unresolved D. This sequence was found in a human donor in good health (CMV status not recorded). Some clones in this sample may be carry-over from other donors' samples. The material sequenced was cultured PBMCs, taken from culture after CMV antigen stimulation. The DNA for the CDR3 is TGCGCCAGCAGCCAAGAATCTGGGGTAGACGAGCAGTACTTC. Protein sequence: CASSQESGVDEQYF.